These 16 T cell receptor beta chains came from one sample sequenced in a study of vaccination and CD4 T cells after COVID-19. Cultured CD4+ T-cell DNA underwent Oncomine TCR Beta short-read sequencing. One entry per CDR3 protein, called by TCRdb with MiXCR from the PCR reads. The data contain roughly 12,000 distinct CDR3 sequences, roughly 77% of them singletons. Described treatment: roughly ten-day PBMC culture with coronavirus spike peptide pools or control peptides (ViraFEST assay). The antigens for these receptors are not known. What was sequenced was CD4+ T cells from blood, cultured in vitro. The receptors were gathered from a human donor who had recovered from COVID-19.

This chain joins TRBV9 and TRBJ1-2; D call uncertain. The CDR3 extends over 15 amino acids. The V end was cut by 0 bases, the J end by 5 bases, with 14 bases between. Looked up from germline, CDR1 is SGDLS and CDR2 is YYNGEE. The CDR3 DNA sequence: TGTGCCAGCAGCGTAGTCTCTGGAGGCGGGTATGGCTACACCTTC. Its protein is CASSVVSGGGYGYTF.

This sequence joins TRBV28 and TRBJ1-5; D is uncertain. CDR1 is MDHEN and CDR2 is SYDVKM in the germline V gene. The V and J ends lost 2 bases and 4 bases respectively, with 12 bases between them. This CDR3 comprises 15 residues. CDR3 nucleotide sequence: TGTGCCAGCAGTTTACTGCTGACGTCGAATCAGCCCCAGCATTTT. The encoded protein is CASSLLLTSNQPQHF.

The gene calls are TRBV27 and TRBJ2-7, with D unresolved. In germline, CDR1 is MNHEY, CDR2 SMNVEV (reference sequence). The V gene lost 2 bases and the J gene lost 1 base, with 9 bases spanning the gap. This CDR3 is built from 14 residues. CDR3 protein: CASSLTLRSYEQYF. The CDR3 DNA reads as TGTGCCAGCAGTTTAACTCTGCGGTCCTACGAGCAGTACTTC.

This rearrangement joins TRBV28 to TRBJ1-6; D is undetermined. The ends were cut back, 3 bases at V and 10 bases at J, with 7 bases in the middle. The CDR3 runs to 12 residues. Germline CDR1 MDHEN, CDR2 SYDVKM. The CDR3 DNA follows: TGTGCCAGCAGTTTCCTCGGATCACCCCTCCACTTT. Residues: CASSFLGSPLHF.

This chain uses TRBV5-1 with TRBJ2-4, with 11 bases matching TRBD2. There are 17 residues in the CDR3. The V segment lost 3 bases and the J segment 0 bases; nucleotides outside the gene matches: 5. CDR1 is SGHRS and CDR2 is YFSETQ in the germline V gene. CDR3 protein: CASSWTSGSPAKNIQYF. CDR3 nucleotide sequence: TGCGCCAGCAGCTGGACTAGCGGGTCACCAGCCAAAAACATTCAGTACTTC.

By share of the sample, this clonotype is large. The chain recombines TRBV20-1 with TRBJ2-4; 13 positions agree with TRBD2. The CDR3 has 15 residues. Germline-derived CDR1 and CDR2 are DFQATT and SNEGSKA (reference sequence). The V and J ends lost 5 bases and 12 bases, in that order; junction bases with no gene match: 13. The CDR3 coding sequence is TGCAGTGCTTACGGACTAGCGGGAGTTGGGACATATCAGTACTTC. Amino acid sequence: CSAYGLAGVGTYQYF.

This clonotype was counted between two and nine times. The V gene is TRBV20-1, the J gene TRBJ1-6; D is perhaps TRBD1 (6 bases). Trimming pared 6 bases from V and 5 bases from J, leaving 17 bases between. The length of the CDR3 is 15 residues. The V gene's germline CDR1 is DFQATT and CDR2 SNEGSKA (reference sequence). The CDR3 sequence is CSANQGSGHNSPLHF. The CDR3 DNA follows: TGCAGTGCCAACCAGGGGTCAGGGCATAATTCACCCCTCCACTTT.

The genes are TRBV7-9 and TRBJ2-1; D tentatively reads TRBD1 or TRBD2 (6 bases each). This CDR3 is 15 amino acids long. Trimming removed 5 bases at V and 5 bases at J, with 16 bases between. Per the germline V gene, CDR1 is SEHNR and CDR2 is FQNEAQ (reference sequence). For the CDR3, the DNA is TGTGCCAGCAGCCTTGTGGGGGGCACGGACAATGAGCAGTTCTTC. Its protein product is CASSLVGGTDNEQFF.

The CDR3 loop is CSARDRETQYF. The CDR3 bases are TGCAGTGCTAGAGATCGGGAGACCCAGTACTTC. The V call is TRBV20-1, the J call TRBJ2-5; D call uncertain. The length of the CDR3 is 11 residues. V lost 0 bases, J lost 5 bases, and 4 bases lay in between. The germline gives CDR1 DFQATT, CDR2 SNEGSKA (reference sequence).

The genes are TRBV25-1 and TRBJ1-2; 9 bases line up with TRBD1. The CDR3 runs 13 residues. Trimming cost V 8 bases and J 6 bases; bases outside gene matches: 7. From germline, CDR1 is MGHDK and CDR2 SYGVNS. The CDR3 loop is CASGTGLNHGYTF. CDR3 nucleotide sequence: TGTGCCAGCGGGACAGGGTTAAACCATGGCTACACCTTC.

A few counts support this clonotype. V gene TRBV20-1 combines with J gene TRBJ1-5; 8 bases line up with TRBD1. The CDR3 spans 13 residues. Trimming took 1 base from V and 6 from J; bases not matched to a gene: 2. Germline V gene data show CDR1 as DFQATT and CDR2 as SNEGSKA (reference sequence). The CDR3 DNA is TGCAGTGCTAGAGGCAGGGGGCGTCAGCCCCAGCATTTT. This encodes CSARGRGRQPQHF.

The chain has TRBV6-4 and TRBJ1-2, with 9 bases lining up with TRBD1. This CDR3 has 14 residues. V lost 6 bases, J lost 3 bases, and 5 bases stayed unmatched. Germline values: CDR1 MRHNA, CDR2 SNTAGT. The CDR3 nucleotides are TGTGCCAGCAGCGCTACAGGGGGCGACTATGGCTACACCTTC. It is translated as CASSATGGDYGYTF.

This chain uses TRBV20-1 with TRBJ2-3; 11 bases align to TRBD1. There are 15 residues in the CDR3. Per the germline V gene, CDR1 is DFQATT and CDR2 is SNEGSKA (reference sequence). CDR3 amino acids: CSTNGQGASTDTQYF. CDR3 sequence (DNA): TGCAGCACCAATGGACAGGGGGCAAGCACAGATACGCAGTATTTT.

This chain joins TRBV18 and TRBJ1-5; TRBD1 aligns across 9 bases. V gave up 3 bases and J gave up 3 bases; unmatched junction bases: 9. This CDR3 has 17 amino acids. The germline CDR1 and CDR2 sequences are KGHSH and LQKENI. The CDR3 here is CASSPAFRDRDNQPQHF. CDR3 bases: TGTGCCAGCTCACCGGCGTTCCGGGACAGGGACAATCAGCCCCAGCATTTT.

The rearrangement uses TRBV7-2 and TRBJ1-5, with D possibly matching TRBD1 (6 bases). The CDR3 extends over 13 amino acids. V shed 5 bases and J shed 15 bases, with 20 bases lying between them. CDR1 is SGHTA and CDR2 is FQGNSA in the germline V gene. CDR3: CASSRSTGSRTHF. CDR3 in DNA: TGTGCCAGCAGCCGTAGTACAGGGAGTCGTACGCATTTT.

CDR3 in amino acids: CASSFRGGGGNIQYF. CDR3 coding DNA: TGTGCCAGCAGCTTCCGCGGGGGTGGGGGAAACATTCAGTACTTC. The V gene is TRBV5-6, the J gene TRBJ2-4, with 7 bases fitting TRBD2. J gave up 6 bases and V 2 bases, and 8 bases lay outside the gene matches. CDR1 is SGHDT, CDR2 YYEEEE, per germline. The CDR3 has 15 amino acids.